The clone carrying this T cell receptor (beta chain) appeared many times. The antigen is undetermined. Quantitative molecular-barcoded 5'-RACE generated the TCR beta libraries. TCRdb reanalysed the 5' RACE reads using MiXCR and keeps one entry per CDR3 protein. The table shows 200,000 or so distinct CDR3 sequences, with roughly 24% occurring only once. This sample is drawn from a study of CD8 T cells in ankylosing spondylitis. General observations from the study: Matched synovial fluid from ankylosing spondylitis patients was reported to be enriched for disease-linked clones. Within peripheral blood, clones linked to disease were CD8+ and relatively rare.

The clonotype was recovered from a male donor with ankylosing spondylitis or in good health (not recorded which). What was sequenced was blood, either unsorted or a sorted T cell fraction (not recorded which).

In nucleotides, the CDR3 is TGTGCCAGCAGCTTGGGACAGGAGTGGTTCTTT. This gives the protein CASSLGQEWFF. V gene TRBV5-6 combines with J gene TRBJ1-1; maybe TRBD1 (6 bases). Germline V CDR1 and CDR2: SGHDT, YYEEEE. CDR3 size: 11 residues. The V end was cut by 0 bases, the J end by 14 bases, with 11 bases between.